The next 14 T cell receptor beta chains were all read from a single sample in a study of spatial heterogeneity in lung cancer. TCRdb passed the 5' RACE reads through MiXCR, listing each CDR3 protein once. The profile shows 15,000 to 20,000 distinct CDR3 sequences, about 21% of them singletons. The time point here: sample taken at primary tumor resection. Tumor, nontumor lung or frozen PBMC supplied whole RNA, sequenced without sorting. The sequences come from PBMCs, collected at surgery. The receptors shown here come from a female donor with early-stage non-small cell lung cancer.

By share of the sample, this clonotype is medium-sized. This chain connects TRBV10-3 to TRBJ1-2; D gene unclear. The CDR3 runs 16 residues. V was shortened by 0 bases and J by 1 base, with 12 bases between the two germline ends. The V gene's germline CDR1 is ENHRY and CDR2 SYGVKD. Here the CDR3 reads CAISESEGALNYGYTF. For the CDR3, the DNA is TGTGCCATCAGTGAGTCGGAGGGAGCGCTTAACTATGGCTACACCTTC.

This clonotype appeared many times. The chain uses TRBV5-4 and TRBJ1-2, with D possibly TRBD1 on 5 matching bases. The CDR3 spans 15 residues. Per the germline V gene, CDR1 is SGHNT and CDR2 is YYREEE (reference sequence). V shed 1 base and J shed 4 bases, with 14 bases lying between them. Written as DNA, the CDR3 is TGTGCCAGCAGCTTGTATCCCCGGGGGACCTATGGCTACACCTTC. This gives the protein CASSLYPRGTYGYTF. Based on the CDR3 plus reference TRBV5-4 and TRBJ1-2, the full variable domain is ETGVTQSPTHLIKTRGQQVTLRCSSQSGHNTVSWYQQALGQGPQFIFQYYREEENGRGNFPPRFSGLQFPNYSSELNVNALELDDSALYLCASSLYPRGTYGYTFGSGTRLTVV.

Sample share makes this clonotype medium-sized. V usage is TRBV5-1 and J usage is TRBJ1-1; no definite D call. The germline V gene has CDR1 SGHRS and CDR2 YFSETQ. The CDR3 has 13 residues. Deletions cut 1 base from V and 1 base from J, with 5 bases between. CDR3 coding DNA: TGCGCCAGCAGCTTGACGGAGAACACTGAAGCTTTCTTT. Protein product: CASSLTENTEAFF.

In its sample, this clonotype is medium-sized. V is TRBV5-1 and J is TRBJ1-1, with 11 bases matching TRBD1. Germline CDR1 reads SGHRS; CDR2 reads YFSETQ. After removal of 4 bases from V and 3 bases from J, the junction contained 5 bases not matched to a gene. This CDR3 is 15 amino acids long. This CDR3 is CASSVGQGADTEAFF. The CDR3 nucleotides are TGCGCCAGCAGCGTTGGACAGGGGGCCGACACTGAAGCTTTCTTT.

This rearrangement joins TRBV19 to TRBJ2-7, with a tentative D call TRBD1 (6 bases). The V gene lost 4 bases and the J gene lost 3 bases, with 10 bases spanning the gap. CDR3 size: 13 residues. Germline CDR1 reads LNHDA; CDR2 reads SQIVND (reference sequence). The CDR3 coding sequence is TGTGCCAGTAGTAAGGCAGGGGACTACGAGCAGTACTTC. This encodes CASSKAGDYEQYF.

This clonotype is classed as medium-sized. The CDR3 loop is CASSKVPRDRETPYEQYF. The CDR3 DNA follows: TGTGCCAGCAGCAAAGTTCCCCGGGACAGGGAAACTCCCTACGAGCAGTACTTC. V and J are TRBV21-1 and TRBJ2-7; the table's TRBD1 call for D was not verified on the DNA. TRBV21-1 is labeled a pseudogene. The CDR3 covers 18 residues.

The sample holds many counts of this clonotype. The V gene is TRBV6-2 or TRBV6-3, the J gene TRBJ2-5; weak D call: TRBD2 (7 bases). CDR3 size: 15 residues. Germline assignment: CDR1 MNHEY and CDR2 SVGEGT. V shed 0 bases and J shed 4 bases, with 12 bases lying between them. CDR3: CASSYSRRGPETQYF. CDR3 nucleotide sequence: TGTGCCAGCAGTTACTCGAGGCGGGGGCCAGAGACCCAGTACTTC.

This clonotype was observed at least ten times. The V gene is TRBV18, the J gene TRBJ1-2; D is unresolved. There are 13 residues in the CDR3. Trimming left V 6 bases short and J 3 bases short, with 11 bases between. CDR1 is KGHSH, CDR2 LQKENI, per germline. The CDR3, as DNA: TGTGCCAGCTCCCCGGATGTGGACTATGGCTACACCTTC. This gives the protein CASSPDVDYGYTF.

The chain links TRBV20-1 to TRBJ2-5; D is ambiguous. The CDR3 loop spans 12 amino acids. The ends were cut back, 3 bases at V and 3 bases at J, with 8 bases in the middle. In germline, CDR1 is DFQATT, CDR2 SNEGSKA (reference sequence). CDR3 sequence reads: CSARSSKETQYF. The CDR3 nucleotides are TGCAGTGCTAGGTCGAGTAAAGAGACCCAGTACTTC.

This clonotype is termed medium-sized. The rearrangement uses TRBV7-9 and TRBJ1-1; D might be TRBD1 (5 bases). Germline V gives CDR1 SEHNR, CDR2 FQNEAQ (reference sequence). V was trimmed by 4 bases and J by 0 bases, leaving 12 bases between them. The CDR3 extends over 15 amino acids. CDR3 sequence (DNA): TGTGCCAGCAGCTCCGGAGGGGTCATGAACACTGAAGCTTTCTTT. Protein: CASSSGGVMNTEAFF. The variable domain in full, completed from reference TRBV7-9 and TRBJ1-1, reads DTGVSQNPRHKITKRGQNVTFRCDPISEHNRLYWYRQTLGQGPEFLTYFQNEAQLEKSRLLSDRFSAERPKGSFSTLEIQRTEQGDSAMYLCASSSGGVMNTEAFFGQGTRLTVV.

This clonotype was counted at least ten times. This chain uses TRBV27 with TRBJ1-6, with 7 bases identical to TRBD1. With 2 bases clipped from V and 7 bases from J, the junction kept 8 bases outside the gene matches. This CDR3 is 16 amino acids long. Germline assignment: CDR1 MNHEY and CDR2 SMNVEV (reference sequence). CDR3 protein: CASSLGQALGNSPLHF. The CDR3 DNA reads TGTGCCAGCAGTTTAGGACAGGCCCTTGGGAATTCACCCCTCCACTTT.

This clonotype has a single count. CDR3 residues: CSVSDGTGETQYF. The CDR3 region has the DNA TGCAGCGTTTCGGACGGAACGGGAGAGACCCAGTACTTC. The chain has TRBV29-1 and TRBJ2-5; D call uncertain. In germline, CDR1 is SQVTM, CDR2 ANQGSEA. This CDR3 has 13 amino acids. With 5 bases removed from V and 4 bases from J, the gap between germline ends came to 14 bases. The full variable domain, in which reference TRBV29-1 and TRBJ2-5 provide the parts outside the CDR3, is SAVISQKPSRDICQRGTSLTIQCQVDSQVTMMFWYRQQPGQSLTLIATANQGSEATYESGFVIDKFPISRPNLTFSTLTVSNMSPEDSSIYLCSVSDGTGETQYFGPGTRLLVL.

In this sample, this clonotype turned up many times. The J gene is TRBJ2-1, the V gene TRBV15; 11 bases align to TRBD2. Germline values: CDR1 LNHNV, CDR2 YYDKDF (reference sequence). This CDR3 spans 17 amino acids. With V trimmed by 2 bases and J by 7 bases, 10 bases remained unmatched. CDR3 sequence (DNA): TGTGCCACCAGCAGACCCCCGACTAGCGGGACGCGGAATGAGCAGTTCTTC. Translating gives CATSRPPTSGTRNEQFF.

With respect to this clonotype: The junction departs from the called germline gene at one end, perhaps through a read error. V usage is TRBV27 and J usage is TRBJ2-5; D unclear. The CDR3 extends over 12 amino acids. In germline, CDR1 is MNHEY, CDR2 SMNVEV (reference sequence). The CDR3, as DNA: TGTGCCAGCAGCCGCCTCCCCGGGCGTTCTATCTTC. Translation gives CASSRLPGRSIF.